This T cell receptor (beta chain) was sequenced for a study of CXCR3-negative and CXCR3-positive naive CD8 T cells. Study-wide findings and caveats: Naive cells positive for CXCR3 carried more hydrophobic TRB CDR3s than CXCR3-negative ones. Similar TRBV-TRBJ usage characterized naive CXCR3-negative and CXCR3-positive cells; memory cells differed.

The libraries of TRB cDNA were constructed through 5' RACE using UMI labels. For each CDR3 protein, TCRdb gives one entry from its re-call of the 5' RACE reads, without DNA. This sample's table has around 61,000 distinct CDR3 sequences. Concerning this clonotype: The antigen remains unidentified.

The sequencing sample was made of naive CXCR3+ CD8+ T cells from blood. Documented subset: CD45RO-CCR7+CD27+CD95- naive CD8+ T cells expressing CXCR3 (TNR3+). This clonotype originated in a human donor in good health. Some clones in this sample may be carry-over from other donors' samples.

The CDR3 region is CASSPLRLAEYNEQFF. The chain couples TRBV7-6 to TRBJ2-1; TCRdb proposes TRBD2, but this gene call is untestable without DNA. The germline V gene has CDR1 SGHVS and CDR2 FNYEAQ. The CDR3 runs to 16 residues.